This TCR beta chain was recovered during a study of shared clonotypes between healthy human individuals (dated by TCRdb to 2019 to 2021). With regard to the full study: A few men and two women, aged 18 to 49 years, made up the cohort. For each donor, CD4 naive and CD4 memory were each given three plates, CD8 naive was given two plates, and CD8 memory was given one plate. To estimate repertoire size and how much clonotype sharing occurs between individuals, the study deeply sequenced the blood TCR repertoires of roughly 5 healthy adults. To increase sequencing depth and limit assay-specific biases, TCR repertoire library preparation and sequencing were carried out by different laboratories using diverse techniques. Between about 0.85 and 9.5 billion PBMCs per donor were obtained by leukapheresis.

The paper as a whole reports these results and caveats: Across several donors, around 5.4% of naive CD4, around 3.3% of naive CD8, about 2% of memory CD4, and about 0.44% of memory CD8 clonotypes were shared. Because the study included only a small number of donors, the genetic and exposure-history diversity represented was limited. Only blood was sampled, and tissue TCR repertoires likely differ from those in blood. Estimated clonotype richness was generally larger for naive than for memory subsets. Based on pairwise subsampling, the degree of clonotype sharing among donors was expected to be affected by sequencing depth. Rarefaction of sorted-subset datasets indicated incomplete sequencing despite the large sequencing depth. Compared with non-shared clonotypes, the clonotypes found in all four sorted-subset donors had higher generation probabilities.

Using the deep immunoSEQ assay, TCR CDR3 regions were amplified from genomic DNA by multiplex PCR. Genomic DNA extracted from each cell subset was distributed evenly over all wells of several immunoSEQ 96-well plates, and each plate served as one replicate. Each replicate PCR for sorted subsets received around 200 ng genomic DNA, equal to tens of thousands of T cell genomes. Purified libraries were measured with a Qubit 3.0 fluorometer, size-checked on a Bioanalyzer 2100, and measured again with the KAPA Library Quantification kit. A separate single-read 150-cycle Illumina NextSeq 550 flow cell was used to sequence each immunoSEQ 96-well plate. The authors processed their data as follows. Because the immunoSEQ output included only junctional sequences and no quality scores, the filtering could not be the same as the filtering used for full-length reads. To assign V/J genes and CDR3, sequences were annotated using PyIR, a Python wrapper for IgBLAST v1.9, with IMGT germline references. Any read was removed if the V/J assignment was weak (E-value above 1e-6), the CDR3 was missing, or the read contained stop codons, out-of-frame junctions, or ambiguous translated residues. V3J clonotypes were defined by identical inferred V gene, J gene, and CDR3 amino acid sequence. Percentage overlap between repertoires was computed as shared unique clonotypes divided by the size of the smaller repertoire. Richness of each repertoire was evaluated using RTK rarefaction, the Chao1 estimator, and Recon v2.1 estimates of unobserved clonotypes. For all TCRbeta clonotypes obtained by the gDNA method from a few donors, generation probabilities were computed with OLGA. This is the immuneACCESS table as TCRdb keeps it, with only in-frame sequences that have V and J called. A part of the clones is gone; compared with another copy, unresolved V genes explain less than half, and the rest is unexplained. That table supplies the V and J calls and clone size; D and trimming were determined from the DNA. The sample has about 2 million clones on record, around 95% of them singletons. Roughly 0.13% of the sample rests with the top ten.

CDR1 SGHAT and CDR2 FQNNGV are derived from the germline V gene. The CDR3 measures 15 amino acids from cysteine to phenylalanine. Only CDR3 DNA is held: 45 bases, read in frame from base 1. Trimming takes 6 bases from V and 1 base from J, and the germline ends sit 13 bases apart. Donors were healthy HIV-negative adults with no recently reported acute infections or vaccinations. Every donor was a Caucasian adult residing in Nashville, Tennessee, USA. CD4+ T cells were enriched by magnetic negative selection; naive cells were then positively selected on CD45RA, and the negative fraction formed the memory subset. After blood collection by leukapheresis, PBMCs were isolated using Ficoll-Histopaque density gradient centrifugation and then cryopreserved in the vapor phase of liquid nitrogen. Purity and quantity of every magnetically sorted T cell population were checked by analytical flow cytometry. Genomic DNA was isolated from each sorted fraction and quantified by UV absorbance on a Nanodrop 2000c.

As to this clone: This receptor's antigen is unknown. No base quality values were provided; no much bigger clone lies one nucleotide off.

This receptor was obtained from a young man in good health. The chain employs TRBV11-2 and TRBJ2-1, with a weak D call of TRBD1 (6 bases match). The sequenced sample consisted of naive CD4+ T cells sorted from blood. This sample's cell subset or site label indicates: CD45RA+ positively selected. The CDR3 sequence is CASRAQGKSYNEQFF. The sequenced DNA is TGTGCCAGCAGGGCACAGGGAAAGTCCTACAATGAGCAGTTCTTC.